There are many counts of the clone carrying this T cell receptor beta chain. Its antigen remains unidentified. This specimen comes from a study of T cells after yellow fever vaccination. The study's findings and limits: Some clonotypes, a small share, were shared between CD4 and CD8 compartments.

The CDR3 sequence is 20 residues long. Germline loops: CDR1 SGHAT, CDR2 FQDESV (reference sequence). The V segment lost 5 bases and the J segment 7 bases; nucleotides outside the gene matches: 21. In TCRdb, the 5' RACE reads were re-called with MiXCR into one record per CDR3 protein. The sample yields just under 600,000 distinct CDR3 sequences, roughly 12% seen once. This sample comprised PBMCs, obtained on the day of the yellow fever booster vaccination. The receptor was derived from a man younger than 45 who received the YFV17D yellow fever vaccine. The rearrangement links TRBV11-1 to TRBJ2-5; TRBD2 matches 14 bases. CDR3 loop: CASSPLPGLAGEGLRTTQYF. The DNA for the CDR3 is TGTGCCAGCAGCCCCCTTCCGGGACTAGCGGGAGAGGGGCTACGGACGACCCAGTACTTC.